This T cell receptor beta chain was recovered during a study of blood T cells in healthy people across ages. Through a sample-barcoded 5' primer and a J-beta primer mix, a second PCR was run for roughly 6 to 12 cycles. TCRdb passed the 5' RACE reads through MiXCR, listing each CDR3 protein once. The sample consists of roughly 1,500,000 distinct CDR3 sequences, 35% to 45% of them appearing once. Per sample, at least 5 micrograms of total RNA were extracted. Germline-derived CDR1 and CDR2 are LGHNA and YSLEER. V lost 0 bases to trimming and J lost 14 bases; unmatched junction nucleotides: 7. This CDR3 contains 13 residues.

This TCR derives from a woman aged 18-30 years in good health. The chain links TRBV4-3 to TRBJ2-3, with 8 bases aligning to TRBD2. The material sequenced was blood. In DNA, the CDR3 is TGCGCCAGCAGCCAAGAACTAGCGGAAAGAAGGTATTTT. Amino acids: CASSQELAERRYF.